Described below is a single T cell receptor beta chain sequence and its context. The antigen remains unidentified. The CDR3 contains 14 residues. Trimming removed 5 bases from V and 5 bases from J; junction bases left unmatched: 6. CDR1 and CDR2 from the germline V gene are KGHDR and SFDVKD. This sample is part of a study of T cells in Graves' hyperthyroidism and ophthalmopathy. Using RNA transcripts as the source, TCR beta CDR3 regions were amplified. First-round RT-PCR targeting the TCR CDR3 was performed with the HTBI primer set. Via MiXCR, TCRdb re-called the multiplex PCR reads, giving one row per CDR3 protein. The profile shows roughly 500,000 distinct CDR3 sequences, approximately 49% of them singletons. Overall study findings and caveats: The model forecast ophthalmopathy, anticipating it by a median roughly 6 months before onset.

Material for sequencing was peripheral blood or thyroid tissue (not recorded which). The rearrangement links TRBV24-1 to TRBJ2-5, with 8 bases aligning to TRBD1. The source is an adult woman with Graves' disease, either hyperthyroidism or ophthalmopathy (not recorded which). The CDR3 bases are TGTGCCACCAGTGCTGGACAGGGCGCGGAGACCCAGTACTTC. The encoded protein is CATSAGQGAETQYF.